The source of this T cell receptor (beta chain) is a study of cytomegalovirus exposure and HLA in healthy donors. The PCR used 60 Vbeta and 13 Jbeta primers. Repertoires were generated with immunoSEQ multiplex PCR, while TCRdb's copy carries only in-frame clones and drops some. This sample has over 200,000 clones, with approximately 84% found just once. Turning to this clone: No antigen is known for it.

Study-level results: Researchers catalogued 164 TCR beta chains as cytomegalovirus-associated.

The sequenced sample was PBMCs. This sequence was found in a woman between 40 and 50 years old in good health and CMV-seronegative.

The DNA of the CDR3 is TGTGCCAGCAGTTTATATGTAGGGGAGGGGACCGGGGAGCTGTTTTTT. Protein product: CASSLYVGEGTGELFF. The chain recombines TRBV27 with TRBJ2-2; the match to TRBD2 covers 7 bases. Per the germline V gene, CDR1 is MNHEY and CDR2 is SMNVEV (reference sequence). V was pared by 1 base and J by 5 bases, with 7 bases of the junction left unmatched. The CDR3 loop spans 16 amino acids.